This T cell receptor beta chain was observed in a study of blood T cell repertoires in COVID-19. Authors' processing steps: Quantification of nucleated cells was approximated via reference gene primer amplification. Sequencing used immunoSEQ multiplex PCR; TCRdb keeps in-frame clones, though not all of them. D and trimming come from the DNA, and the V and J calls and clone size come from that table. The sample has 330,000 or so clones, about nine tenths seen once. Germline CDR1 and CDR2: KGHDR and SFDVKD. The V end lost 3 bases, the J end lost 8 bases, and 6 bases lay between the germline ends. The CDR3 loop spans 11 amino acids.

The sample consisted of peripheral blood. The chain uses TRBV24-1 and TRBJ1-2; D might be TRBD1 (5 bases). This sequence originates from a woman aged 55 to 70 with COVID-19, enrolled during active disease. In nucleotides, the CDR3 is TGTGCCACCAGTGATCCAGGGGGCTACACCTTC. This translates into CATSDPGGYTF.